These 3 T cell receptor beta chains came from one sample sequenced in a study of control samples from healthy donors and cancer patients. TCRdb keeps only in-frame clones here, not all; method: immunoSEQ multiplex PCR. The top ten clones hold 2% to 2.5% of a sample with around 70,000 clones, approximately 87% of them seen once. The specimen sequenced was PBMCs. The source is a woman between 45 and 65 years old with head and neck cancer.

The rearrangement links TRBV6-4 to TRBJ1-3; tentative D call: TRBD1 (5 bases). Between the trimmed V and J ends, which lost 8 bases and 2 bases, there was a span of 19 bases. Germline V gives CDR1 MRHNA, CDR2 SNTAGT. The CDR3 consists of 16 residues. CDR3 region: CASPSKQDSTGNTIYF. Written as DNA, the CDR3 is TGTGCCAGCCCTTCAAAACAGGACTCCACTGGAAACACCATATATTTT.

The chain recombines TRBV19 with TRBJ2-2; no clear D. Between the trimmed V and J ends, which lost 0 bases and 4 bases, there was a span of 6 bases. CDR3 size: 14 residues. The germline gives CDR1 LNHDA, CDR2 SQIVND (reference sequence). As DNA, the CDR3 is TGTGCCAGTAGTATAGAATGGGCCACCGGGGAGCTGTTTTTT. Amino acids: CASSIEWATGELFF.

V usage is TRBV5-1 and J usage is TRBJ1-4, with 10 bases aligning to TRBD1. Germline-derived CDR1 and CDR2 are SGHRS and YFSETQ. This CDR3 has 14 amino acids. V lost 2 bases and J lost 12; bases outside the gene matches: 7. CDR3 residues: CASSFAGTGDELFF. CDR3 coding DNA: TGCGCCAGCAGCTTTGCTGGGACAGGGGATGAACTGTTTTTT.